This T cell receptor (beta chain) was sequenced for a study of low-dose radiotherapy and immunotherapy resistance in tumors. Documented time point: after trial treatment. Treatment given: LDRT plus nivolumab, ipilimumab, low-dose cyclophosphamide and aspirin (RACIN trial). TRAV and TRBV primers primed cDNA for both TCRalpha and TCRbeta. TCRs were put through approximately 20 PCR cycles of amplification with Phusion. A constant-region primer and the V-primer adapter served as the primer pair. TCRdb called the reads again in MiXCR, with one record for every CDR3 protein. The table includes around 80,000 distinct CDR3 sequences, less than 20% detected once. Germline loops: CDR1 SGHTA, CDR2 FQGNSA. V was shortened by 1 base and J by 1 base, with 22 bases between the two germline ends. The CDR3 length is 19 residues. This clonotype was recorded many times.

This receptor was obtained from a male donor with prostate cancer. The specimen was PBMCs, collected after low-dose radiotherapy plus immunotherapy. V and J are TRBV7-2 and TRBJ1-2; D remains unclear. The CDR3 protein is CASSLVPTGGGSFNYGYTF. As DNA, the CDR3 is TGTGCCAGCAGCTTAGTCCCAACCGGTGGTGGATCCTTTAACTATGGCTACACCTTC. The full variable domain, with the rest looked up from reference TRBV7-2 and TRBJ1-2, is GAGVSQSPSNKVTEKGKDVELRCDPISGHTALYWYRQSLGQGLEFLIYFQGNSAPDKSGLPSDRFSAERTGGSVSTLTIQRTQQEDSAVYLCASSLVPTGGGSFNYGYTFGSGTRLTVV.